This paragraph reports one T cell receptor beta chain. Its antigen is as yet unknown. Produced via immunoSEQ multiplex PCR; TCRdb's table is partial and in-frame only. The sample has about 1.5 million clones; around 98% are singletons. These data originate in a study of shared clonotypes between healthy human individuals. Regarding the study as a whole: For sorted subsets, rarefaction showed incomplete sequencing despite large depth.

The CDR3 is made up of 14 amino acids. The germline V gene has CDR1 ENHRY and CDR2 SYGVKD. Between the trimmed V and J ends, which lost 10 bases and 4 bases, there was a span of 19 bases. This sequence originates from a man aged 30 to 45 in good health. Material: naive CD4+ T cells sorted from blood. The subset is: CD45RA+ positively selected. V gene TRBV10-3 combines with J gene TRBJ2-5; D might be TRBD1 or TRBD2, each matching 5 bases. The DNA of the CDR3 is TGTGCCACCAGACAGTTGGGAGTGGGAGAGACCCAGTACTTC. Translation: CATRQLGVGETQYF.